Presented here are 5 T cell receptor beta chains from one specimen sequenced in a study of spatial heterogeneity in lung cancer. General study points: The study found that expanded intratumoral alpha and beta TCR counts tracked tumor mutation counts.

TCRdb re-called the 5' RACE reads with MiXCR, one entry per CDR3 protein. This repertoire shows 5,500 to 8,500 distinct CDR3 sequences, less than 3.5% found once; its top ten account for about 22%. As to time point: sample taken at primary tumor resection. Their antigens are not known. The specimen comprised lung tumor tissue, sampled at surgery. These receptor sequences come from a male donor with early-stage non-small cell lung cancer.

By frequency in the sample, this clonotype is medium-sized (0.01 to 0.1%). The V and J genes are TRBV20-1 and TRBJ2-5; perhaps TRBD2 as D (5 bases). The CDR3 is made up of 12 amino acids. Trimming took 6 bases from V and 7 from J, leaving 15 bases between them. Germline lookup yields CDR1 DFQATT and CDR2 SNEGSKA (reference sequence). The DNA of the CDR3 is TGCAGTGCCAATCGGGAATTCGGGACCCAGTACTTC. This encodes CSANREFGTQYF.

V is TRBV7-2 and J is TRBJ2-7; 7 bases agree with TRBD2. From germline, CDR1 is SGHTA and CDR2 FQGNSA. This CDR3 region has 15 residues. V shed 6 bases, J shed 2 bases, and the junction held 10 bases outside the gene matches. The CDR3 is CASRGAPGGAYEQYF. Here the CDR3 DNA reads TGTGCCAGCAGAGGGGCGCCTGGGGGGGCCTACGAGCAGTACTTC.

In its sample, this clonotype ranks as medium-sized (0.01 to 0.1%). The V and J genes are TRBV5-1 and TRBJ2-6; D is undetermined. Trimming pared 0 bases from V and 1 base from J, leaving 11 bases between. From germline, CDR1 is SGHRS and CDR2 YFSETQ. The CDR3 runs to 17 residues. In DNA, the CDR3 is TGCGCCAGCAGCTTGGAGCCCCTTCTGTCTGGGGCCAACGTCCTGACTTTC. Translation: CASSLEPLLSGANVLTF. Supplemented by reference TRBV5-1 and TRBJ2-6, the full variable domain reads KAGVTQTPRYLIKTRGQQVTLSCSPISGHRSVSWYQQTPGQGLQFLFEYFSETQRNKGNFPGRFSGRQFSNSRSEMNVSTLELGDSALYLCASSLEPLLSGANVLTFGAGSRLTVL.

At least ten counts were recorded for this clonotype. This chain joins TRBV5-4 and TRBJ1-2, with 7 bases lining up with TRBD1. The V segment lost 4 bases and the J segment 8 bases; nucleotides outside the gene matches: 5. The V gene's germline CDR1 is SGHNT and CDR2 YYREEE (reference sequence). The CDR3 is 12 residues long. In DNA form, the CDR3 reads TGTGCCAGCAGCCCTGACAGGGTCGGCTACACCTTC. This sequence encodes CASSPDRVGYTF.

This clonotype was observed many times. The chain combines TRBV20-1 with TRBJ2-1, with D possibly matching TRBD2 (5 bases). The CDR3 is made up of 12 amino acids. Per germline, CDR1 DFQATT and CDR2 SNEGSKA (reference sequence). Trimming removed 4 bases from V and 10 bases from J, with 14 bases in between. The CDR3 loop is CSANGLVLEQFF. The CDR3 DNA sequence: TGCAGTGCTAATGGACTGGTCTTGGAGCAGTTCTTC.